The clone carrying this T cell receptor beta chain was counted at least ten times. The target antigen is unknown. The germline V gene has CDR1 MNHEY and CDR2 SVGAGI. The CDR3 covers 17 residues. Trimming left V 0 bases short and J 2 bases short, with 14 bases between. The data are from a study of T-cell reconstitution after alpha-beta-depleted transplantation in children. Study results and caveats: At one year after transplant, newly produced T cells mostly accounted for T-cell counts and diversity. Approximately two months post-transplant, alpha-beta T cells reportedly originated from several hundred expanded graft clones. Surviving recipient T cells and thymic progenitors accounted for the high day-60 TCRbeta diversity observed in some patients.

TCRbeta library preparation incorporated unique molecular identifiers. TCRdb redid the calling of the PCR reads with MiXCR, one entry per CDR3 protein. The table lists about 580,000 distinct CDR3 sequences, roughly 23% of them singletons, with 14% in the top ten. The sequence was obtained from a boy younger than two who had a stem cell transplant for acute myeloid leukemia, so the T cells may come from the graft donor. This sequence joins TRBV6-5 and TRBJ1-3, with D perhaps matching TRBD1 (5 bases). Sequences were derived from PBMCs, mostly from graft donor cells, sampled 360 days after TCRalphabeta/CD19-depleted stem cell transplant. The chain's CDR3 is CASSYSIPARAGNTIYF. The CDR3 region has the DNA TGTGCCAGCAGTTACTCGATCCCCGCCAGGGCTGGAAACACCATATATTTT.